The present TCR beta chain was sequenced within a study of blood T cell repertoires in COVID-19 (dated by TCRdb to the early 2020s). Broadly, across the study: Samples from collaborators originated in the United States, Italy and Spain and spanned both the acute and convalescent phases of COVID-19. The material from the prospective study consisted of cDNA or gDNA derived from T cells, B-cell-depleted T cells, or PBMCs. The dataset comprised deeply sampled blood TCRbeta repertoires from subjects exposed to, actively infected with, or recovered from COVID-19. The repertoires were made available in a free public database intended to serve as a resource for research on the immune response to SARS-CoV-2. Samples came from the ongoing ImmuneRACE study (first 160 participants) plus 1,254 subjects from 6 global collaborators. The sample metadata nearly always contained a de-identified subject ID, COVID-19 status, age in years and sex. Where available, HLA class I and class II types were obtained from metadata supplied by the sample provider rather than from assay-based typing.

The collaborating institutions used their own protocols to collect whole blood in K2EDTA tubes. Collaborator samples were shipped for TCRbeta analysis as frozen whole blood, isolated PBMCs, or DNA extracted from either sample type. The CDR3 sequence holds 16 residues, the cysteine and phenylalanine included. Only the CDR3 DNA is retained, 48 bases long and in frame from the first base. The germline V and J ends show losses of 4 bases and 4 bases respectively, and no gene match explains 9 bases of the junction. CDR1 is given as MNHEY and CDR2 as SMNVEV, both from the germline V gene (reference sequence). Comments on this clone: What antigen it recognizes has not been identified. One base away there is no much larger clone; base qualities are not given.

The paper as a whole reports these results and caveats: The quantity of clinical and demographic metadata differed by source and by participant and was supplied without curation.

TCRbeta CDR3 regions were amplified from genomic DNA by means of the immunoSEQ Assay, a bias-controlled multiplex PCR. On the authors' methods: Nucleated cell counts per sample were estimated from amplification of reference gene primers within the assay. To quantify the absolute abundance of each unique TCRbeta CDR3 rearrangement, sequence reads were collapsed and filtered. Productive Simpson clonality was computed per sample as the square root of Simpson's diversity index over productive rearrangements. TCRdb retrieved this table from immuneACCESS and kept in-frame rearrangements only. Not all clones are present; in checked studies, unresolved V genes account for under half, and no reason is known for the remainder. V and J calls and clone size are as listed in that table; D and trimming were resolved from the DNA. The sample has some 100,000 clones on record, about nine tenths of them singletons. Around 10% of the sample is taken by the ten largest.

The sequence links TRBV27 to TRBJ1-5; 8 central bases correspond to TRBD1. The material sequenced was peripheral blood. This clonotype was sampled from a man aged 45-60 years with acute or convalescent COVID-19. The DNA sequence is as follows: TGTGCCAGCAGTTCCCGGACAGGGTGGGGAAATCAGCCCCAGCATTTT. The encoded protein is CASSSRTGWGNQPQHF.